One and the same sample provided the 9 T cell receptor beta chains below, sequenced in a study of post-analysis software for immune sequencing data. Whole-study results and caveats: Roughly 5 TRBV segments occurring more often in patients than controls included TRBV5-6, TRBV5-1 and TRBV20-1.

Antigens of these TCRs are unknown. Each TCR beta cDNA library carried unique molecular identifiers. One entry per CDR3 protein, called by TCRdb with MiXCR from the PCR reads. The sample carries more than 350,000 distinct CDR3 sequences, over 30% recorded once. Input material: blood. The origin of the receptors is a girl aged 2 to 9 with multiple sclerosis.

The V and J genes are TRBV20-1 and TRBJ2-7, with D perhaps TRBD1 (5 bases). This CDR3 has 13 amino acids. Trimming removed 1 base at V and 2 bases at J, with 9 bases between. The germline gives CDR1 DFQATT, CDR2 SNEGSKA (reference sequence). The CDR3 coding sequence is TGCAGTGCTAGAGGGGGCGGTACCTACGAGCAGTACTTC. Translated: CSARGGGTYEQYF.

V and J are TRBV9 and TRBJ2-1, with 9 bases aligning to TRBD2. Germline V gives CDR1 SGDLS, CDR2 YYNGEE. The CDR3 contains 15 residues. V shed 1 base, J shed 2 bases, and the junction held 1 base outside the gene matches. The CDR3 sequence is CASSVRLAAYNEQFF. The CDR3 region has the DNA TGTGCCAGCAGCGTAAGACTAGCGGCCTACAATGAGCAGTTCTTC.

The table lists this clonotype with a count of one. The CDR3 nucleotides are TGCAGCGTTAATCTAGGCTCCTACAATGAGCAGTTCTTC. It encodes CSVNLGSYNEQFF. V usage is TRBV29-1 and J usage is TRBJ2-1; D remains unclear. The CDR3 loop spans 13 amino acids. Germline V gives CDR1 SQVTM, CDR2 ANQGSEA. V was shortened by 5 bases and J by 0 bases, with 8 bases between the two germline ends.

This clonotype appeared a single time. The chain carries TRBV21-1 and TRBJ2-4; no check of the table's D call, TRBD1, against the DNA was made. TRBV21-1 is a listed pseudogene. The CDR3 sequence is 19 residues long. The CDR3: CASSKSPLAAKLPGIEQYF. As DNA, the CDR3 is TGTGCCAGCAGCAAATCCCCACTAGCGGCCAAACTCCCGGGAATTGAGCAGTACTTC.

The V call is TRBV5-5, the J call TRBJ1-6, with D perhaps TRBD1 (5 bases). The CDR3 loop spans 15 amino acids. V was pared by 0 bases and J by 7 bases, with 11 bases between. The V gene's germline CDR1 is SGHKS and CDR2 YYEKEE (reference sequence). CDR3 DNA: TGTGCCAGCAGCTTGGCCCGGGACGAGAATTCACCCCTCCACTTT. It is translated as CASSLARDENSPLHF.

CDR3 sequence (DNA): TGCGCCAGCAGTGAGGACCTCCTTGTGGGTGAGCAGTACTTC. This gives the protein CASSEDLLVGEQYF. This chain links TRBV10-1 with TRBJ2-7; D not certain. CDR3 size: 14 residues. The V gene's germline CDR1 is WNHNN and CDR2 SYGVQD (reference sequence). Trimming removed 2 bases from V and 7 bases from J, with 15 bases in between.

This clonotype was seen a handful of times. The V and J genes are TRBV3-1 and TRBJ2-1, with D perhaps matching TRBD2 (5 bases). Germline CDR1 and CDR2: LGHDT and YNNKEL (reference sequence). The length of the CDR3 is 17 residues. Trimming removed 4 bases at V and 6 bases at J, with 22 bases between. CDR3 DNA sequence: TGTGCCAGCAGCCGGCCCTTTCGGATTGGACTGTTCAATGAGCAGTTCTTC. Its protein product is CASSRPFRIGLFNEQFF.

This clonotype turned up a few times. The rearrangement uses TRBV6-5 and TRBJ2-1; 10 nucleotides line up with TRBD2. The CDR3 is made up of 15 amino acids. CDR1 is MNHEY, CDR2 SVGAGI, per germline. Trimming at V came to 6 bases and at J to 6 bases, leaving 8 bases not matched to a gene. The CDR3 reads CASRLTSGFLNEQFF. The CDR3, as DNA: TGTGCCAGCAGGCTGACTAGCGGGTTCCTCAATGAGCAGTTCTTC.

The rearrangement uses TRBV13 and TRBJ2-7; D not certain. CDR1 is PRHDT, CDR2 FYEKMQ, per germline (reference sequence). This CDR3 has 14 residues. Trimming removed 4 bases at V and 7 bases at J, with 17 bases between. CDR3 coding DNA: TGTGCCAGCAGCTACAGTGCCGCGAGAAGTGAGCAGTACTTC. It encodes CASSYSAARSEQYF.